This T cell receptor (beta chain) originates from a study of Ad26.COV2.S vaccination and SARS-CoV-2 variants. Germline CDR1 and CDR2: SGHRS and YFSETQ. Deletions cut 4 bases from V and 4 bases from J, with 12 bases between. The CDR3 runs 14 residues. This table comes from immunoSEQ multiplex PCR, and its TCRdb copy is limited to in-frame clones, with some not included. The sample consists of about 430,000 clones, 75% to 95% of them appearing once. Stated treatment: 15 to 20 received Ad26.COV2.S at low or high dose, single or two shots; five or six received placebo; per-sample allocation not given. Sampling occurred on day 63 after the first vaccine or placebo injection. Comment on this clone: At the DNA level, this CDR3 is encoded by other sequences in the same sample as well.

The gene calls are TRBV5-1 and TRBJ2-1, with D uncertain. The material sequenced was peripheral blood, taken in a trial of Ad26.COV2.S vaccine versus placebo. The receptor comes from a person between 18 and 60 years old who received the Ad26.COV2.S COVID-19 vaccine or a placebo. The CDR3 protein is CASSPGSEYNEQFF. The CDR3 DNA reads TGCGCCAGCAGCCCTGGTAGTGAATACAATGAGCAGTTCTTC. Looking up the rest from reference TRBV5-1 and TRBJ2-1 gives the full variable domain: KAGVTQTPRYLIKTRGQQVTLSCSPISGHRSVSWYQQTPGQGLQFLFEYFSETQRNKGNFPGRFSGRQFSNSRSEMNVSTLELGDSALYLCASSPGSEYNEQFFGPGTRLTVL.